These 27 T cell receptor beta chains came from one sample sequenced in a study of blood T cell repertoires in COVID-19. TCRdb keeps only in-frame clones here, not all; method: immunoSEQ multiplex PCR. The sample holds roughly 280,000 clones; roughly 80% are singletons and the top ten take under 5.5%. Sequenced sample: peripheral blood. The origin of the receptors is a man between 60 and 75 years old who had recovered from COVID-19.

The rearrangement uses TRBV7-9 and TRBJ1-4, with D possibly matching TRBD1 (5 bases). The CDR3 loop spans 16 amino acids. Trimming removed 8 bases from V and 7 bases from J, with 23 bases in between. The germline gives CDR1 SEHNR, CDR2 FQNEAQ (reference sequence). CDR3 nucleotides: TGTGCCAGCGGACCTTCCCTATGGGCGGGGGGTGAAAAACTGTTTTTT. As protein: CASGPSLWAGGEKLFF.

This clone turned up a few times. The chain has TRBV28 and TRBJ1-1; D is ambiguous. Germline CDR1 is MDHEN and CDR2 is SYDVKM. The CDR3 spans 13 residues. The V gene lost 6 bases and the J gene lost 1 base, with 9 bases spanning the gap. The CDR3 reads CASSLLWNTEAFF. CDR3 nucleotide sequence: TGTGCCAGCAGCCTACTTTGGAACACTGAAGCTTTCTTT.

This chain links TRBV5-1 with TRBJ2-2; TRBD2 agrees at 7 bases. Germline V gene data show CDR1 as SGHRS and CDR2 as YFSETQ. The CDR3 loop spans 15 amino acids. V dropped 0 bases and J dropped 5; count of bases not matched to a gene: 4. The CDR3 DNA is TGCGCCAGCAGCTTGGCTGGAGCGGGAACCGGGGAGCTGTTTTTT. Its translation: CASSLAGAGTGELFF.

The chain uses TRBV19 and TRBJ1-1, with 7 bases identical to TRBD1. Looked up from germline, CDR1 is LNHDA and CDR2 is SQIVND (reference sequence). CDR3 length: 15 residues. Trimming at V came to 4 bases and at J to 0 bases, leaving 5 bases not matched to a gene. As DNA, the CDR3 is TGTGCCAGTAGTAAATTGGGGACAGTGAACACTGAAGCTTTCTTT. It translates to CASSKLGTVNTEAFF.

This chain links TRBV2 with TRBJ2-7; 7 nucleotides agree with TRBD1. Trimming removed 7 bases from V and 0 bases from J; junction bases left unmatched: 6. The CDR3 covers 14 residues. Germline CDR1 SNHLY, CDR2 FYNNEI. CDR3 protein: CASNADRRSYEQYF. DNA of the CDR3: TGTGCCAGCAACGCGGACAGGCGCTCCTACGAGCAGTACTTC.

V and J are TRBV7-9 and TRBJ2-7, with 11 positions matching TRBD1. J lost 7 bases, V lost 3 bases, and 5 bases had no gene match. Germline values: CDR1 SEHNR, CDR2 FQNEAQ (reference sequence). The CDR3 has 14 amino acids. The CDR3 DNA reads TGTGCCAGCAGCTTCGGACAGGGGGCAAGAGAGCAGTACTTC. Protein sequence: CASSFGQGAREQYF.

The rearrangement joins TRBV5-1 to TRBJ2-7; weak D call: TRBD2 (5 bases). This CDR3 is 13 amino acids long. CDR1 and CDR2 from the germline V gene are SGHRS and YFSETQ. Trimming pared 2 bases from V and 3 bases from J, leaving 9 bases between. The CDR3 DNA is TGCGCCAGCAGCTTCGAGGGTGTCTACGAGCAGTACTTC. It is translated as CASSFEGVYEQYF.

The V gene is TRBV5-1, the J gene TRBJ2-7, with 9 bases identical to TRBD2. The CDR3 spans 15 residues. Germline V CDR1 and CDR2: SGHRS, YFSETQ. The V and J ends lost 4 bases and 2 bases, in that order; junction bases with no gene match: 7. The CDR3 reads CASSIASGTPYEQYF. In nucleotides, the CDR3 is TGCGCCAGCAGCATAGCTAGCGGGACCCCCTACGAGCAGTACTTC.

This chain links TRBV5-5 with TRBJ2-1; 8 bases are shared with TRBD2. J was trimmed by 6 bases and V by 4 bases; bases with no gene match: 12. From germline, CDR1 is SGHKS and CDR2 YYEKEE (reference sequence). CDR3 length equals 16 residues. The CDR3, as DNA: TGTGCCAGCAGCGCCCTACCTCCGGGACTAGGCAATGAGCAGTTCTTC. Its protein product is CASSALPPGLGNEQFF.

The V gene is TRBV25-1, the J gene TRBJ2-5; 7 positions match TRBD2. CDR1 and CDR2 (germline): MGHDK, SYGVNS. The CDR3 consists of 16 residues. With 1 base clipped from V and 4 bases from J, the junction kept 9 bases outside the gene matches. The DNA for the CDR3 is TGTGCCAGCAGTGAATTATTGGTGGGAGGGCGAGAGACCCAGTACTTC. Its protein product is CASSELLVGGRETQYF. Combining the CDR3 with reference TRBV25-1 and TRBJ2-5 gives the whole variable domain EADIYQTPRYLVIGTGKKITLECSQTMGHDKMYWYQQDPGMELHLIHYSYGVNSTEKGDLSSESTVSRIRTEHFPLTLESARPSHTSQYLCASSELLVGGRETQYFGPGTRLLVL.

The chain links TRBV19 to TRBJ2-3; perhaps TRBD1 as D (5 bases). Germline CDR1 is LNHDA and CDR2 is SQIVND (reference sequence). This CDR3 region has 15 residues. V was clipped by 4 bases and J by 2 bases, with 13 bases between them. DNA for the CDR3: TGTGCCAGTAGTAGCGGTCGACAGTTCACAGATACGCAGTATTTT. Protein sequence: CASSSGRQFTDTQYF.

This clone has a handful of counts. The V call is TRBV2, the J call TRBJ2-7, with 7 bases aligning to TRBD1. V was pared by 4 bases and J by 3 bases, with 3 bases of the junction left unmatched. This CDR3 has 13 amino acids. CDR1 is SNHLY and CDR2 is FYNNEI in the germline V gene. Here the CDR3 reads CASSGDSLYEQYF. CDR3 DNA: TGTGCCAGCAGTGGGGACAGCCTCTACGAGCAGTACTTC.

The chain is built from TRBV6-5 and TRBJ1-2, with TRBD1 matching over 7 bases. The CDR3 spans 14 residues. After removal of 6 bases from V and 2 bases from J, the junction contained 6 bases not matched to a gene. Germline V gives CDR1 MNHEY, CDR2 SVGAGI. The CDR3 nucleotides read TGTGCCAGCAGCCCGTCGACAGGGAACTATGGCTACACCTTC. It yields the protein CASSPSTGNYGYTF.

V is TRBV7-2 and J is TRBJ2-3; TRBD2 aligns across 9 bases. CDR3 length: 17 residues. CDR1 and CDR2 from the germline V gene are SGHTA and FQGNSA. V lost 2 bases and J lost 5; bases outside the gene matches: 11. CDR3 region: CASSLQTSGGGQDTQYF. CDR3 nucleotides: TGTGCCAGCAGCTTACAGACTAGCGGAGGGGGCCAAGATACGCAGTATTTT.

This chain uses TRBV24-1 with TRBJ1-5; D call uncertain. The CDR3 has 15 residues. V lost 3 bases and J 0 bases, leaving 8 bases between the germline ends. Germline CDR1 KGHDR, CDR2 SFDVKD. The CDR3 reads CATSDDTSSNQPQHF. CDR3 DNA sequence: TGTGCCACCAGTGATGACACGTCTAGCAATCAGCCCCAGCATTTT.

The V gene is TRBV30, the J gene TRBJ2-5; D possibly corresponds to TRBD1 (6 bases). Germline V CDR1 and CDR2: GTSNPN, SVGIG (reference sequence). V shed 0 bases and J shed 14 bases, with 13 bases lying between them. The CDR3 consists of 11 residues. The CDR3 nucleotides are TGTGCCTGGAGTGTACAAGGGGGACACTACTTC. Translating gives CAWSVQGGHYF.

The chain has TRBV2 and TRBJ2-3; D is ambiguous. CDR1 and CDR2 (germline): SNHLY, FYNNEI. Trimming pared 8 bases from V and 5 bases from J, leaving 8 bases between. There are 11 residues in the CDR3. This CDR3 reads CASSYGDTQYF. As DNA, the CDR3 is TGTGCCAGCTCTTACGGAGATACGCAGTATTTT. Full variable domain (remainder filled in from reference TRBV2 and TRBJ2-3): EPEVTQTPSHQVTQMGQEVILRCVPISNHLYFYWYRQILGQKVEFLVSFYNNEISEKSEIFDDQFSVERPDGSNFTLKIRSTKLEDSAMYFCASSYGDTQYFGPGTRLTVL.

The V call is TRBV10-3, the J call TRBJ2-7; D unclear. V shed 11 bases and J shed 0 bases, with 14 bases lying between them. CDR1 and CDR2 from the germline V gene are ENHRY and SYGVKD. CDR3 length: 13 amino acids. CDR3 nucleotides: TGTGCCGCCGCCCACCGGAGCTCCTACGAGCAGTACTTC. Translation gives CAAAHRSSYEQYF.

Comments on this clone: Additional DNA sequences in this sample encode the identical CDR3. V usage is TRBV5-1 and J usage is TRBJ1-2; D may be TRBD1 (5 bases). CDR1 SGHRS and CDR2 YFSETQ come from the germline V gene. The CDR3 covers 14 residues. V lost 0 bases to trimming and J lost 5 bases, with 11 bases between them. The CDR3 DNA is TGCGCCAGCAGCTTGGAAGGCCAGGGATATGGCTACACCTTC. Translation gives CASSLEGQGYGYTF.

The chain has TRBV5-4 and TRBJ2-1; TRBD1 is a possible D gene (5 bases). V lost 0 bases to trimming and J lost 9 bases, with 16 bases between them. Germline V gene sequence: CDR1 SGHNT, CDR2 YYREEE (reference sequence). The CDR3 is 15 amino acids. The CDR3 here is CASSLASGLLSEQFF. The CDR3 DNA follows: TGTGCCAGCAGCTTGGCGTCAGGGTTATTGAGTGAGCAGTTCTTC. The whole variable domain, remainder taken from reference TRBV5-4 and TRBJ2-1, is ETGVTQSPTHLIKTRGQQVTLRCSSQSGHNTVSWYQQALGQGPQFIFQYYREEENGRGNFPPRFSGLQFPNYSSELNVNALELDDSALYLCASSLASGLLSEQFFGPGTRLTVL.

This clone was recorded once. This chain joins TRBV2 and TRBJ2-5; TRBD2 matches at 8 bases. Germline V gene lookup returns CDR1 SNHLY and CDR2 FYNNEI. V lost 7 bases, J lost 5 bases, and 12 bases stayed unmatched. The CDR3 has 15 amino acids. The CDR3 is CASKETSGRAETQYF. Here the CDR3 DNA reads TGTGCCAGCAAGGAGACAAGCGGGAGAGCGGAGACCCAGTACTTC.

This rearrangement joins TRBV7-2 to TRBJ1-2, with 9 bases that match TRBD1. The CDR3 is 15 amino acids. After removal of 1 base from V and 9 bases from J, the junction contained 9 bases not matched to a gene. The germline V gene encodes CDR1 SGHTA and CDR2 FQGNSA. The CDR3 sequence is CASSLGGWDRVSYTF. The CDR3 coding sequence is TGTGCCAGCAGCTTAGGGGGGTGGGACAGGGTCAGCTACACCTTC.

This chain joins TRBV10-3 and TRBJ1-4; 8 nucleotides align to TRBD1. Trimming cost V 2 bases and J 2 bases; bases outside gene matches: 4. The germline CDR1 and CDR2 sequences are ENHRY and SYGVKD. The CDR3 is made up of 16 amino acids. The CDR3 here is CAISEGAGGTNEKLFF. The CDR3 nucleotides read TGTGCCATCAGTGAGGGGGCAGGGGGCACTAATGAAAAACTGTTTTTT.

This chain uses TRBV5-4 with TRBJ2-7; 7 bases agree with TRBD1. Losses at the gene ends were 1 base for V and 6 bases for J; bases not matched to a gene: 13. The V gene's germline CDR1 is SGHNT and CDR2 YYREEE (reference sequence). This CDR3 region has 16 residues. For the CDR3, the DNA is TGTGCCAGCAGCTTGTCCGTATCAAGGGGGCTCACCGAGCAGTACTTC. Its translation is CASSLSVSRGLTEQYF.

This clone was observed a few times. This chain joins TRBV12-5 and TRBJ1-5; D uncertain. This CDR3 is built from 13 residues. Per germline, CDR1 LGHNT and CDR2 FRNRAP. Trimming stripped 9 bases from V and 4 bases from J, with 13 bases between. The CDR3 DNA reads as TGTGCTAGCGTGGGGAGTTGGAATCAGCCCCAGCATTTT. Its protein product is CASVGSWNQPQHF. Looking up the rest from reference TRBV12-5 and TRBJ1-5 gives the full variable domain: DARVTQTPRHKVTEMGQEVTMRCQPILGHNTVFWYRQTMMQGLELLAYFRNRAPLDDSGMPKDRFSAEMPDATLATLKIQPSEPRDSAVYFCASVGSWNQPQHFGDGTRLSIL.

This clone appeared many times. CDR3 amino acids: CASSWNPTSGRATGELFF. Here the CDR3 DNA reads TGTGCCAGCAGCTGGAACCCCACTAGCGGGAGGGCCACCGGGGAGCTGTTTTTT. The rearrangement joins TRBV5-8 to TRBJ2-2; TRBD2 matches at 13 bases. V lost 3 bases, J lost 4 bases, and 9 bases stayed unmatched. Germline V gene lookup returns CDR1 SGHTS and CDR2 YDEGEE. The CDR3 has 18 amino acids.

V is TRBV27 and J is TRBJ2-3; tentative D call: TRBD1 (5 bases). V was trimmed by 6 bases and J by 4 bases, leaving 17 bases between them. The CDR3 spans 15 residues. Germline assignment: CDR1 MNHEY and CDR2 SMNVEV (reference sequence). CDR3 DNA: TGTGCCAGCAGGCGAGAAGGGGCGCGCGCAGATACGCAGTATTTT. It translates to CASRREGARADTQYF.